This T cell receptor beta chain is drawn from a study of cytomegalovirus exposure and HLA in healthy donors. Use of 60 Vbeta and 13 Jbeta primers characterized the PCR. Clones were read by immunoSEQ multiplex PCR, and TCRdb kept only the in-frame ones, dropping some. The table shows approximately 110,000 clones, with under 70% occurring only once. Study outcomes and limitations: Immune exposure information available was restricted to CMV serostatus. Using the classifier, cytomegalovirus status was reportedly diagnosed with high specificity and sensitivity. A later analysis found common viral pathogens apparently linked to several of the most significant clusters.

Deletions cut 1 base from V and 6 bases from J, with 15 bases between. Germline loops: CDR1 SGHNT, CDR2 YYREEE (reference sequence). The CDR3 is made up of 15 amino acids. As to this clone: Its cognate antigen is unknown.

The source material was PBMCs. This TCR was recovered from a man aged 18-30 years in good health and CMV-seropositive. J is TRBJ2-3 and V is TRBV5-4; weak D call: TRBD2 (6 bases). CDR3 DNA: TGTGCCAGCAGCTTGAGGCGGGGTCCCGAGGATACGCAGTATTTT. This sequence encodes CASSLRRGPEDTQYF.